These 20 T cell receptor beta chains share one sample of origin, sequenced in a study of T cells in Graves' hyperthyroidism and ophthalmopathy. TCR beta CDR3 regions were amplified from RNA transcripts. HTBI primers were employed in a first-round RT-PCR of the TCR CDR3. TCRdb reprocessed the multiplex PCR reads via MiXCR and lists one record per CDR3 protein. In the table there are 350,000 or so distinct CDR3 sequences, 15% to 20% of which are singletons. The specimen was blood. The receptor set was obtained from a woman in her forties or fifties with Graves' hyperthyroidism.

DNA for the CDR3: TGTGCCAGTAATCTGGTGGGGCTCGATCAGCCCCAGCATTTT. It translates to CASNLVGLDQPQHF. This chain joins TRBV19 and TRBJ1-5; a weak D match, TRBD1 (5 bases). V dropped 7 bases and J dropped 5 bases, with 15 bases sitting between them. This CDR3 has 14 residues. The germline V gene encodes CDR1 LNHDA and CDR2 SQIVND (reference sequence).

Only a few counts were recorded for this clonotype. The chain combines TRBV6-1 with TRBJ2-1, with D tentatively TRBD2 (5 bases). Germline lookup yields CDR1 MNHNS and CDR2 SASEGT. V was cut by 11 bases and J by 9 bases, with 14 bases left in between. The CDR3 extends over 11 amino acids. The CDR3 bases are TGTGCCTCTCGAGGGTCAGGTGAGCAGTTCTTC. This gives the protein CASRGSGEQFF.

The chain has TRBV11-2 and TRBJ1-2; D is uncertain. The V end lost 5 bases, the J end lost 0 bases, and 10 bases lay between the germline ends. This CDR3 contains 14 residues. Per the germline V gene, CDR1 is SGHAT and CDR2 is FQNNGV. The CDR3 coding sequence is TGTGCCAGCAGCGCCAGCATAGCTAACTATGGCTACACCTTC. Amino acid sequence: CASSASIANYGYTF.

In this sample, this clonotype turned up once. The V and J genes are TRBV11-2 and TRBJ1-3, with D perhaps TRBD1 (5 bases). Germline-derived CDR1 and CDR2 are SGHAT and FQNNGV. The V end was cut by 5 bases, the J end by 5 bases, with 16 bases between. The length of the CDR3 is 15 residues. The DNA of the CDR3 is TGTGCCAGCAGCCAAGATAGGGACTACCGAAACACCATATATTTT. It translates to CASSQDRDYRNTIYF.

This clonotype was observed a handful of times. DNA for the CDR3: TGTGCCAGCACTCCTACTGGGGCAGGCAATCAGCCCCAGCATTTT. This codes for CASTPTGAGNQPQHF. This chain uses TRBV27 with TRBJ1-5; maybe TRBD1 (5 bases). Trimming pared 7 bases from V and 2 bases from J, leaving 15 bases between. The V gene's germline CDR1 is MNHEY and CDR2 SMNVEV (reference sequence). The CDR3 is made up of 15 amino acids.

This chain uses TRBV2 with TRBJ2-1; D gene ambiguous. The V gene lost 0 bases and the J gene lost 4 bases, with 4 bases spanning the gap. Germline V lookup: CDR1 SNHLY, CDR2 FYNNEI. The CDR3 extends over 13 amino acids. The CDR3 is CASSEAPYNEQFF. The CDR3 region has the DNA TGTGCCAGCAGTGAAGCACCTTACAATGAGCAGTTCTTC. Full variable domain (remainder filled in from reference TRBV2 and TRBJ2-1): EPEVTQTPSHQVTQMGQEVILRCVPISNHLYFYWYRQILGQKVEFLVSFYNNEISEKSEIFDDQFSVERPDGSNFTLKIRSTKLEDSAMYFCASSEAPYNEQFFGPGTRLTVL.

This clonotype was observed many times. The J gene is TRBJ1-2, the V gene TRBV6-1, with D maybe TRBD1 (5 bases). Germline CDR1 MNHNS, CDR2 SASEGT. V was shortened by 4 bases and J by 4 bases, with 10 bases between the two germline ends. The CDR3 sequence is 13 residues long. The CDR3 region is CASSVGRSYGYTF. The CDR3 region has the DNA TGTGCCAGCAGTGTGGGACGGAGCTATGGCTACACCTTC.

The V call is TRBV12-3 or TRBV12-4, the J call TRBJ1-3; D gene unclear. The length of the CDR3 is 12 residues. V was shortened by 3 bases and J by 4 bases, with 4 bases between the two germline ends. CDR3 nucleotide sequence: TGTGCCAGCAGTTTTATCGGAAACACCATATATTTT. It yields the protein CASSFIGNTIYF.

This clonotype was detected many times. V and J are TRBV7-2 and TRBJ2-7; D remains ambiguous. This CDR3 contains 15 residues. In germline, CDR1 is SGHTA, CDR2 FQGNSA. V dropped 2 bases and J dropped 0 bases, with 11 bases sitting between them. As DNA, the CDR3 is TGTGCCAGCAGCTTATCGGCAGGCCTCTCCTACGAGCAGTACTTC. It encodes CASSLSAGLSYEQYF.

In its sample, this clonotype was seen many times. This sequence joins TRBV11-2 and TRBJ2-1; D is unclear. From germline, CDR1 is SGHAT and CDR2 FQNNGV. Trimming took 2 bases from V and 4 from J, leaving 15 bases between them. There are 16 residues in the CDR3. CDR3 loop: CASSLTARRPYNEQFF. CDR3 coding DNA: TGTGCCAGCAGCTTAACTGCTCGGCGGCCTTACAATGAGCAGTTCTTC.

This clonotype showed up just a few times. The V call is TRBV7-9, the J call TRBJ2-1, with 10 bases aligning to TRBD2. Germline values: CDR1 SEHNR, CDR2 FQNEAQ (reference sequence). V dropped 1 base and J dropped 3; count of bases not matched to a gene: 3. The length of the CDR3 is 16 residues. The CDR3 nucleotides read TGTGCCAGCAGCTTAGGGACTAGCGGCCTCTACAATGAGCAGTTCTTC. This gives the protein CASSLGTSGLYNEQFF.

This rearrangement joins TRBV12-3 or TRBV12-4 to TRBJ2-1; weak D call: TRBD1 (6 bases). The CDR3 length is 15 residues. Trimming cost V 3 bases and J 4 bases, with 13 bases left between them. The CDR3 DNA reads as TGTGCCAGCAGTTTCACCGGGACACAGTACAATGAGCAGTTCTTC. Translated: CASSFTGTQYNEQFF.

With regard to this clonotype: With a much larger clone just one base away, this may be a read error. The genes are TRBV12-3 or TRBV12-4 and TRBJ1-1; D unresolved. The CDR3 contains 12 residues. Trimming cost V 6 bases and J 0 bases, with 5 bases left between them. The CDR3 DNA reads TGTGCCAGCAGGGTCATGAACACTGAAGCTTTCTTT. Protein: CASRVMNTEAFF.

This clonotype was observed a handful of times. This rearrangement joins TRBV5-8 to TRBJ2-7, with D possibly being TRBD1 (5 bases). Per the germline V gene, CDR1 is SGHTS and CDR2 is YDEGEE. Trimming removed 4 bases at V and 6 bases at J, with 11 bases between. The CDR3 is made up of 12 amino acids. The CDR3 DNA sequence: TGTGCCAGCAGCCCCATGGGGCCCGAGCAGTACTTC. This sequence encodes CASSPMGPEQYF.

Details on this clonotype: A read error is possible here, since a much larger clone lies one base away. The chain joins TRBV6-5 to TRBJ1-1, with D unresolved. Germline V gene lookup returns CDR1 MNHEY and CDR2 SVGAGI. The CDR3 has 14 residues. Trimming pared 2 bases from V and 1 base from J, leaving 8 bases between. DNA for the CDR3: TGTGCCAGCAGTTACGACGGAGGGAACACTGAAGCTTTCTTT. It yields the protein CASSYDGGNTEAFF.

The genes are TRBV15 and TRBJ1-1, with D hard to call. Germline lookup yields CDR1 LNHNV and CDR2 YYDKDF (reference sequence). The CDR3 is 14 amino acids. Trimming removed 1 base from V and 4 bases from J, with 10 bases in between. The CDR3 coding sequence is TGTGCCACCAGCAGAGGGGCGGGGAGCACTGAAGCTTTCTTT. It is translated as CATSRGAGSTEAFF. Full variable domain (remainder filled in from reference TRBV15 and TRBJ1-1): DAMVIQNPRYQVTQFGKPVTLSCSQTLNHNVMYWYQQKSSQAPKLLFHYYDKDFNNEADTPDNFQSRRPNTSFCFLDIRSPGLGDTAMYLCATSRGAGSTEAFFGQGTRLTVV.

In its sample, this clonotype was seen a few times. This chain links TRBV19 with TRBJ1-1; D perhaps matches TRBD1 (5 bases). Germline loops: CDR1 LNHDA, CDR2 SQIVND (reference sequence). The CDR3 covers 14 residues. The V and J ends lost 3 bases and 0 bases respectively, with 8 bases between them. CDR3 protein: CASSIGALNTEAFF. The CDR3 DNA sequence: TGTGCCAGTAGTATCGGGGCCTTGAACACTGAAGCTTTCTTT.

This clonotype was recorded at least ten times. CDR3 residues: CASSPLMSSGRAHEQFF. CDR3 DNA: TGTGCCAGCTCACCACTAATGTCTAGCGGGAGGGCCCATGAGCAGTTCTTC. V usage is TRBV18 and J usage is TRBJ2-1, with TRBD2 identical over 12 bases. CDR1 and CDR2 (germline): KGHSH, LQKENI. With 1 base clipped from V and 8 bases from J, the junction kept 9 bases outside the gene matches. The length of the CDR3 is 17 residues.

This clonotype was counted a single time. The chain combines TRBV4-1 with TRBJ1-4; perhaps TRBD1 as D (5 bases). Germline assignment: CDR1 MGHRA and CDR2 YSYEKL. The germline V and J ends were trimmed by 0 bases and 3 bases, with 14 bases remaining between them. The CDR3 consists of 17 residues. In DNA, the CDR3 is TGCGCCAGCAGCCAAGAGCGGGCAGGGTCGCCTAATGAAAAACTGTTTTTT. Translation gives CASSQERAGSPNEKLFF.

The CDR3, as DNA: TGTGCCAGCAGTGAAAGCGAGCGCGATACGCAGTATTTT. Encoded protein: CASSESERDTQYF. The V and J genes are TRBV6-1 and TRBJ2-3; D not certain. V was shortened by 2 bases and J by 6 bases, with 9 bases between the two germline ends. The CDR3 extends over 13 amino acids. Germline loops: CDR1 MNHNS, CDR2 SASEGT.